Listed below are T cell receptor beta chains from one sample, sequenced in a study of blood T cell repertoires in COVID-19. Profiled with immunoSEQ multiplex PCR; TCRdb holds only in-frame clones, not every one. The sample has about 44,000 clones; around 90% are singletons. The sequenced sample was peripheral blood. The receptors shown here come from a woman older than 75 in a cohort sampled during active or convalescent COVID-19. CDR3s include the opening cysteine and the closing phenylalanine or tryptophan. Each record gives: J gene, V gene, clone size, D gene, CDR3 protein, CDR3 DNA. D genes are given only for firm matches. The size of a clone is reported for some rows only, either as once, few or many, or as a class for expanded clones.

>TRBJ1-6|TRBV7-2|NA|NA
CASRYNPRGVTPLHF
TGTGCCAGCAGATATAACCCGCGGGGAGTTACACCCCTCCACTTT
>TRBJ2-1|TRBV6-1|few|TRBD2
CASSLGTSVDEQFF
TGTGCCAGCAGTCTCGGGACTAGTGTCGATGAGCAGTTCTTC
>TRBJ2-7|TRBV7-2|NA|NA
CASSLGGGTSYEQYF
TGTGCCAGCAGCTTAGGTGGCGGGACCTCCTACGAGCAGTACTTC
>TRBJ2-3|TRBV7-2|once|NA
CASSSGLYTDTQYF
TGTGCCAGCAGCTCCGGACTTTACACAGATACGCAGTATTTT
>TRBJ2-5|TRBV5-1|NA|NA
CASSAGQTTETQYF
TGCGCCAGCAGTGCGGGACAGACTACAGAGACCCAGTACTTC
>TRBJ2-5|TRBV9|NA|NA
CASSPGGQQETQYF
TGTGCCAGCTCCCCGGGTGGACAGCAAGAGACCCAGTACTTC
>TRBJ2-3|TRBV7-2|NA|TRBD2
CASSKGLAGDTQYF
TGTGCCAGCAGCAAAGGACTAGCGGGAGATACGCAGTATTTT
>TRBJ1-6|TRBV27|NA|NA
CASSPKNRGRYNSPLHF
TGTGCCAGCAGTCCAAAAAACCGGGGAAGGTATAATTCACCCCTCCACTTT
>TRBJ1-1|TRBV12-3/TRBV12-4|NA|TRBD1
CASTHGTGEFF
TGTGCCAGCACCCACGGGACAGGAGAGTTCTTT
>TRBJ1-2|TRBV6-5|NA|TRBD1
CATLRDSVTNYGYTF
TGTGCCACCCTCCGGGACAGTGTAACTAACTATGGCTACACCTTC
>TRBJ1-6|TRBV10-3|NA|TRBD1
CATGPGTGKFSPLHF
TGTGCCACCGGGCCCGGGACAGGGAAGTTTTCACCCCTCCACTTT
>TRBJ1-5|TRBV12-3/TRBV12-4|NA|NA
CASSFEGNQPQHF
TGTGCCAGCAGTTTCGAGGGCAATCAGCCCCAGCATTTT
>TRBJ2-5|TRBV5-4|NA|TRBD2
CASSLARLAGGGETQYF
TGTGCCAGCAGCTTGGCCCGACTAGCGGGAGGAGGAGAGACCCAGTACTTC
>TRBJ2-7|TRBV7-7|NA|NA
CASSPKKGEGGSYEQYF
TGTGCTAGCAGCCCGAAAAAGGGGGAAGGAGGCTCCTACGAGCAGTACTTC